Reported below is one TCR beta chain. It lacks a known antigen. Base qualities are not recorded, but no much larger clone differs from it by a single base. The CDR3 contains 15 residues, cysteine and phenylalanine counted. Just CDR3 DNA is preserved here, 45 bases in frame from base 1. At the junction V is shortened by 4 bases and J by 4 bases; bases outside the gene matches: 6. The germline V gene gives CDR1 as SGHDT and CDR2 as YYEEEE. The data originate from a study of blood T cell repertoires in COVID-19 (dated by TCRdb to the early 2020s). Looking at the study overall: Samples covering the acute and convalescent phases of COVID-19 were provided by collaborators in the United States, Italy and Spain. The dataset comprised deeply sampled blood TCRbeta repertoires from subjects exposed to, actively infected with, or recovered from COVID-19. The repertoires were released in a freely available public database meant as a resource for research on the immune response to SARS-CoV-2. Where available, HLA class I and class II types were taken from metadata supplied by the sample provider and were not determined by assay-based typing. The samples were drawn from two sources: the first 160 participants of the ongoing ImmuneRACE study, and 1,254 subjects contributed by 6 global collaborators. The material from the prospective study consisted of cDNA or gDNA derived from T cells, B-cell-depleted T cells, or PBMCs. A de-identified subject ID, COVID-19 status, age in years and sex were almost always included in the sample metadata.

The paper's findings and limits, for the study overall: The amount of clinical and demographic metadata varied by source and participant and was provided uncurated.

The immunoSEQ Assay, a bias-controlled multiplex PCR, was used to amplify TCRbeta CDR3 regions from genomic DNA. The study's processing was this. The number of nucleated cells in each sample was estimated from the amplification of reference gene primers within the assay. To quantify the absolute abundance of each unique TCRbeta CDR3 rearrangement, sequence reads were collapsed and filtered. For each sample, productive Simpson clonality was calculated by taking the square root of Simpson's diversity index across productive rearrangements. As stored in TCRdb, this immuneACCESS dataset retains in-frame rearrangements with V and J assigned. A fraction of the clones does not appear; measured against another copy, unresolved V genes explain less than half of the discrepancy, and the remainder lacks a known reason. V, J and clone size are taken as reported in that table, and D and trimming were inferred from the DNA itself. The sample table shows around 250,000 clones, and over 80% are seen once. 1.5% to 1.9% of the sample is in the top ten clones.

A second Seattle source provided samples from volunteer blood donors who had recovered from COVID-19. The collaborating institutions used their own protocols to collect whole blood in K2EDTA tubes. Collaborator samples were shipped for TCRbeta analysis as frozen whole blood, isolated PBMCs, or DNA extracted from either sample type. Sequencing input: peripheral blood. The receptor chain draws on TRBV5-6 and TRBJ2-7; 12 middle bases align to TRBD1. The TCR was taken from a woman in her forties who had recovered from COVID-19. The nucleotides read TGTGCCAGCAGCGGGGGGACAGGGGGCATTTACGAGCAGTACTTC. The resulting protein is CASSGGTGGIYEQYF.